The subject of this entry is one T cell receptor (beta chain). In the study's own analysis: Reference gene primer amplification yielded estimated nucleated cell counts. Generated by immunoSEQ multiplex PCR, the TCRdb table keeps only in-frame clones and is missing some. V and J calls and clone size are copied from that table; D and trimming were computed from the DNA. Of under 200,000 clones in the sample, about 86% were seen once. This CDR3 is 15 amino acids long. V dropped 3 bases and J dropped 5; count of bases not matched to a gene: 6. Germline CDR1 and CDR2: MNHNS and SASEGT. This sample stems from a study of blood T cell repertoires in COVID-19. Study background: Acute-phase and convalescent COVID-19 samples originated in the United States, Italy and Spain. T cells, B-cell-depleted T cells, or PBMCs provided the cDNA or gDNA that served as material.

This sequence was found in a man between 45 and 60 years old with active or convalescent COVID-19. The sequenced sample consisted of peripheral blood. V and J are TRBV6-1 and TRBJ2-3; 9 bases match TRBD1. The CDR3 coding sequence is TGTGCCAGCAGTGACGGGGGACAGGGTGGAGATACGCAGTATTTT. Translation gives CASSDGGQGGDTQYF.